The entry below gives a single T cell receptor beta chain sequence along with its context. This clonotype was detected a few times. What antigen it recognizes has not been identified. The input lacks base qualities; no much larger clone sits a single base away. RNA was extracted using the RNeasy kit, and roughly 0.5 to 1 ug of the RNA was reverse transcribed with random hexamers. The immunoSEQ multiplex PCR assay, which covers 54 Vbeta and 13 Jbeta segments, was used to amplify TCR beta CDR3 regions. Bias from PCR amplification was corrected by using a synthetic template baseline for primer optimization and for computational correction. The authors' analysis ran thus. Only productive sequences were kept, with reads annotated to V, D and J genes according to IMGT and analyzed in immunoSEQ Analyzer. Clonality was calculated as one minus the Shannon entropy normalized by log2 of the number of productive unique sequences. For each patient and control, public and private clones were evaluated within the 100 most prevalent clones. Clones were defined as Susac-specific when absent from the healthy and MS cohorts, from about 970 published viral clones and from other ImmuneACCESS disease sequences. TCRdb reran the public reads through fastp at Q25 and MiXCR, keeping productive beta chains. Each CDR3 protein appears once, grouped with its most common genes and DNA. V and J calls and clone size were set by TCRdb, not the authors. Here the sample has around 140,000 distinct CDR3 sequences; approximately 79% occur a single time. Roughly 0.48% of the sample is taken by the ten largest.

The data belong to a study of CD8 T cells in Susac syndrome (dated by TCRdb to between 2018 and 2021). Study-wide context: Whether CD8+ T cell activation and differentiation in Susac syndrome was antigen driven was tested using repertoire sequencing. CD8+ T cell repertoire clonality was compared between about 12 healthy donors, approximately 14 Susac syndrome patients and around 15 multiple sclerosis patients.

What the study reported, not specific to this receptor: The number of individuals in the TCR sequencing and HLA analysis was acknowledged as relatively small.

Peripheral blood CD8+ and CD4+ T cells from healthy donors, Susac syndrome patients and multiple sclerosis patients were profiled by high-throughput TCR beta sequencing. Treatment-naive patients with stable or active relapsing-remitting disease fulfilling revised McDonald criteria were used as multiple sclerosis controls. CD8+ TEMRA cells were enriched by FACS, while bulk CD8+ and CD4+ T cells were purified by magnetic negative isolation. Blood was collected in EDTA tubes and processed within 24 hours, with PBMCs isolated through density gradient centrifugation. PBMCs destined for TCR sequencing were cryopreserved in liquid nitrogen and later thawed in a 37 °C water bath. A purity of at least 90% was achieved for sorted or isolated CD4+, CD8+ and CD8+ TEMRA cells. Sequenced material: CD8+ T cells from PBMCs. The clonotype was recovered from a human donor with multiple sclerosis.

The DNA reads TGTGCCAGCAGTTACTCCTGGGGATACGAGCAGTACTTC. This sequence encodes CASSYSWGYEQYF. The chain employs TRBV6-5 and TRBJ2-7; no D gene can be assigned with confidence. V and J are truncated by 0 bases and 4 bases respectively, leaving an intervening sequence of 7 bases. The CDR3, cysteine through phenylalanine, is 13 amino acids long. Only CDR3 DNA is held: 39 bases, read in frame from base 1. Sequences MNHEY (CDR1) and SVGAGI (CDR2) are obtained from the germline V gene.